The subject of this entry is one T cell receptor (beta chain). Donors in Cohort 3 counted as recovered after two negative PCRs, clearance, or symptom resolution. Sequenced by immunoSEQ multiplex PCR; TCRdb stores in-frame clones only, minus some. The table lists fewer than 300,000 clones, 75% to 95% of them singletons. These data are taken from a study of blood T cell repertoires in COVID-19. Study context: The United States, Italy and Spain were the sources of the acute and convalescent COVID-19 samples.

This CDR3 comprises 13 residues. With V trimmed by 9 bases and J by 8 bases, 12 bases remained unmatched. Germline-derived CDR1 and CDR2 are MDHEN and SYDVKM. The chain carries TRBV28 and TRBJ1-2; 7 bases align to TRBD1. The source is a woman aged 25 to 39 who had recovered from COVID-19. The sample consisted of PBMCs or T cells enriched from blood (not recorded which). The CDR3 loop reads CASFEGGLWGYTF. CDR3 sequence (DNA): TGTGCCAGTTTTGAAGGGGGCCTGTGGGGCTACACCTTC.